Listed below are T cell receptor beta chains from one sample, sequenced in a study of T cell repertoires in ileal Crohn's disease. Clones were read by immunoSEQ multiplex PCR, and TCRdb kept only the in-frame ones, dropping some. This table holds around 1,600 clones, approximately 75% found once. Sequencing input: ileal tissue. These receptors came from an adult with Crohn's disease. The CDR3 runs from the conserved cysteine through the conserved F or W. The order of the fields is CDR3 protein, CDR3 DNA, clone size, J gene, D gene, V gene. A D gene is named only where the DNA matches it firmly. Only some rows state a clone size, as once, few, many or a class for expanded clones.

CDR3aa: CASSGEVGTEAFF
CDR3nt: TGCGCCAGCAGTGGGGAGGTTGGCACTGAAGCTTTCTTT
abundance: -
j_gene: TRBJ1-1
d_gene: -
v_gene: TRBV10-2

CDR3aa: CASNGGGGYNEQFF
CDR3nt: TGTGCCAGTAACGGCGGGGGGGGGTACAATGAGCAGTTCTTC
abundance: few
j_gene: TRBJ2-1
d_gene: TRBD2
v_gene: TRBV19

CDR3aa: CASRRLAGTGELFF
CDR3nt: TGTGCCAGCAGGAGACTAGCGGGTACCGGGGAGCTGTTTTTT
abundance: -
j_gene: TRBJ2-2
d_gene: TRBD2
v_gene: TRBV11-3

CDR3aa: CASSQESDEQYF
CDR3nt: TGTGCCAGCAGCCAAGAGTCGGACGAGCAGTACTTC
abundance: once
j_gene: TRBJ2-7
d_gene: -
v_gene: TRBV5-4

CDR3aa: CASSTVAGGIGELFF
CDR3nt: TGTGCCAGCAGCACGGTAGCGGGGGGGATCGGGGAGCTGTTTTTT
abundance: -
j_gene: TRBJ2-2
d_gene: TRBD2
v_gene: TRBV7-3

CDR3aa: CASSLGTEEARGYTF
CDR3nt: TGTGCCAGCAGCTTGGGAACAGAGGAGGCTCGCGGCTACACCTTC
abundance: once
j_gene: TRBJ1-2
d_gene: -
v_gene: TRBV5-4

CDR3aa: CASSRTTGNYGYTF
CDR3nt: TGTGCCAGCAGTCGTACCACAGGGAACTATGGCTACACCTTC
abundance: -
j_gene: TRBJ1-2
d_gene: -
v_gene: TRBV9

CDR3aa: CASWGGTEAFF
CDR3nt: TGTGCCAGTTGGGGGGGCACTGAAGCTTTCTTT
abundance: few
j_gene: TRBJ1-1
d_gene: -
v_gene: TRBV6-5

CDR3aa: CASSLSSNGVYEQYF
CDR3nt: TGTGCCAGCAGTTTAAGTTCAAATGGAGTCTACGAGCAGTACTTC
abundance: -
j_gene: TRBJ2-7
d_gene: -
v_gene: TRBV27

CDR3aa: CASSLDSGGSTDTQYF
CDR3nt: TGTGCCTCGTCACTCGATAGCGGGGGTTCCACAGATACGCAGTATTTT
abundance: -
j_gene: TRBJ2-3
d_gene: TRBD2
v_gene: TRBV10-3

CDR3aa: CSAFKNTEAFF
CDR3nt: TGCAGTGCTTTTAAAAACACTGAAGCTTTCTTT
abundance: -
j_gene: TRBJ1-1
d_gene: -
v_gene: TRBV20-1

CDR3aa: CASSLDRNGQPQHF
CDR3nt: TGTGCCAGCAGCTTAGACAGAAATGGCCAGCCCCAGCATTTT
abundance: -
j_gene: TRBJ1-5
d_gene: -
v_gene: TRBV7-8

CDR3aa: CASSPSETIKTQYF
CDR3nt: TGTGCCAGCTCACCTAGCGAGACTATCAAAACGCAGTATTTT
abundance: -
j_gene: TRBJ2-3
d_gene: -
v_gene: TRBV18

CDR3aa: CASSIGWAGGIAEAFF
CDR3nt: TGTGCCAGTAGTATTGGTTGGGCAGGGGGAATTGCTGAAGCTTTCTTT
abundance: -
j_gene: TRBJ1-1
d_gene: TRBD1
v_gene: TRBV19

CDR3aa: CAISESGKTGANVLTF
CDR3nt: TGTGCCATCAGTGAGTCGGGCAAGACTGGGGCCAACGTCCTGACTTTC
abundance: -
j_gene: TRBJ2-6
d_gene: -
v_gene: TRBV10-3

CDR3aa: CAWTLGGGQNSPLHF
CDR3nt: TGTGCCTGGACCCTTGGGGGGGGACAAAATTCACCCCTCCACTTT
abundance: -
j_gene: TRBJ1-6
d_gene: -
v_gene: TRBV30

CDR3aa: CASSPGLADNEQFF
CDR3nt: TGCGCCAGCAGCCCGGGACTAGCGGACAATGAGCAGTTCTTC
abundance: -
j_gene: TRBJ2-1
d_gene: TRBD2
v_gene: TRBV5-1

CDR3aa: CATSRDLARSLKADSYEQYF
CDR3nt: TGTGCCACCAGCAGGGACTTGGCCAGATCCCTTAAGGCGGATTCCTACGAGCAGTACTTC
abundance: -
j_gene: TRBJ2-7
d_gene: -
v_gene: TRBV15

CDR3aa: CASSDPQYSNQPQHF
CDR3nt: TGTGCCAGCAGTGACCCACAGTATAGCAATCAGCCCCAGCATTTT
abundance: -
j_gene: TRBJ1-5
d_gene: -
v_gene: TRBV6-1

CDR3aa: CASSPDGDYGYTF
CDR3nt: TGTGCCAGCAGTCCCGACGGGGACTATGGCTACACCTTC
abundance: -
j_gene: TRBJ1-2
d_gene: -
v_gene: TRBV27

CDR3aa: CASSEQRSSYEQYF
CDR3nt: TGTGCCAGCTCAGAACAGAGAAGCTCCTACGAGCAGTACTTC
abundance: -
j_gene: TRBJ2-7
d_gene: -
v_gene: TRBV18

CDR3aa: CASRRQGVREKLFF
CDR3nt: TGTGCCAGCAGAAGACAGGGAGTAAGGGAAAAACTGTTTTTT
abundance: few
j_gene: TRBJ1-4
d_gene: TRBD1
v_gene: TRBV10-3

CDR3aa: CASSSRDGGDTIYF
CDR3nt: TGTGCCAGCTCATCCCGGGACGGCGGGGACACCATATATTTT
abundance: -
j_gene: TRBJ1-3
d_gene: -
v_gene: TRBV18

CDR3aa: CASSPDGAGANVLTF
CDR3nt: TGTGCCAGCAGCCCCGACGGAGCTGGGGCCAACGTCCTGACTTTC
abundance: -
j_gene: TRBJ2-6
d_gene: -
v_gene: TRBV7-2

CDR3aa: CASTYRDGAFF
CDR3nt: TGTGCCAGCACATACAGGGATGGAGCTTTCTTT
abundance: -
j_gene: TRBJ1-1
d_gene: -
v_gene: TRBV11-2

CDR3aa: CAWSGRGASTEASF
CDR3nt: TGTGCCTGGAGTGGTCGTGGGGCCAGCACTGAAGCTTCCTTT
abundance: -
j_gene: TRBJ1-1
d_gene: -
v_gene: TRBV30

CDR3aa: CASSEGPRNYGYTF
CDR3nt: TGTGCCAGCAGTGAGGGGCCCCGAAACTATGGCTACACCTTC
abundance: -
j_gene: TRBJ1-2
d_gene: -
v_gene: TRBV2

CDR3aa: CASGLTGRDQPQHF
CDR3nt: TGTGCCAGCGGTCTGACGGGGAGGGATCAGCCCCAGCATTTT
abundance: once
j_gene: TRBJ1-5
d_gene: -
v_gene: TRBV27

CDR3aa: CASSPNRGGSPLHF
CDR3nt: TGTGCCAGCTCACCAAACAGGGGTGGTTCACCCCTCCACTTT
abundance: -
j_gene: TRBJ1-6
d_gene: TRBD1
v_gene: TRBV18

CDR3aa: CASSLEYERGARSEQYF
CDR3nt: TGTGCCAGCAGCTTGGAGTACGAGCGGGGCGCCCGGAGCGAGCAGTACTTC
abundance: -
j_gene: TRBJ2-7
d_gene: TRBD2
v_gene: TRBV5-4

CDR3aa: CASCQGICAEAFF
CDR3nt: TGTGCCAGCTGTCAGGGGATTTGTGCTGAAGCTTTCTTT
abundance: -
j_gene: TRBJ1-1
d_gene: -
v_gene: TRBV13

CDR3aa: CASSADHRDQPQHF
CDR3nt: TGTGCCAGCTCAGCAGACCACAGGGATCAGCCCCAGCATTTT
abundance: -
j_gene: TRBJ1-5
d_gene: -
v_gene: TRBV18

CDR3aa: CAWSRGLTYEQYF
CDR3nt: TGTGCCTGGAGTAGGGGGCTAACCTACGAGCAGTACTTC
abundance: -
j_gene: TRBJ2-7
d_gene: TRBD1
v_gene: TRBV30

CDR3aa: CASSQSRAIEQFF
CDR3nt: TGTGCCAGCTCACAGAGCCGAGCAATTGAGCAGTTCTTC
abundance: -
j_gene: TRBJ2-1
d_gene: -
v_gene: TRBV18

CDR3aa: CASSVTQGGGPQHF
CDR3nt: TGTGCCAGCAGCGTAACCCAGGGGGGAGGGCCCCAGCATTTT
abundance: -
j_gene: TRBJ1-5
d_gene: TRBD1
v_gene: TRBV9

CDR3aa: CASSPRQGGDTQYF
CDR3nt: TGCGCCAGCAGCCCCCGACAAGGGGGAGATACGCAGTATTTT
abundance: -
j_gene: TRBJ2-3
d_gene: -
v_gene: TRBV5-1

CDR3aa: CASSGTDSNQPQHF
CDR3nt: TGTGCCAGCAGTGGGACAGATAGCAATCAGCCCCAGCATTTT
abundance: -
j_gene: TRBJ1-5
d_gene: -
v_gene: TRBV2

CDR3aa: CASSEAVSGRLTTSTDTQYF
CDR3nt: TGTGCCAGCAGTGAAGCGGTTAGCGGGAGACTTACAACTAGCACAGATACGCAGTATTTT
abundance: -
j_gene: TRBJ2-3
d_gene: TRBD2
v_gene: TRBV6-1

CDR3aa: CASSQRGLGEKLFF
CDR3nt: TGTGCCAGCAGCCAGAGGGGGCTTGGAGAAAAACTGTTTTTT
abundance: -
j_gene: TRBJ1-4
d_gene: TRBD1
v_gene: TRBV5-6

CDR3aa: CASSLNQGNGYTF
CDR3nt: TGTGCCAGCAGCCTCAACCAGGGGAATGGCTACACCTTC
abundance: -
j_gene: TRBJ1-2
d_gene: -
v_gene: TRBV9

CDR3aa: CASTTGGQGHNSPLHF
CDR3nt: TGTGCCAGTACCACCGGGGGACAGGGGCATAATTCACCCCTCCACTTT
abundance: -
j_gene: TRBJ1-6
d_gene: TRBD1
v_gene: TRBV19

CDR3aa: CSVAGTGENYGYTF
CDR3nt: TGCAGCGTTGCCGGGACAGGGGAAAACTATGGCTACACCTTC
abundance: -
j_gene: TRBJ1-2
d_gene: TRBD1
v_gene: TRBV29-1

CDR3aa: CASSAGTLSPGELFF
CDR3nt: TGTGCCAGCAGTGCCGGGACTCTCTCACCCGGGGAGCTGTTTTTT
abundance: -
j_gene: TRBJ2-2
d_gene: -
v_gene: TRBV2

CDR3aa: CASSQDPSGGGNTGELFF
CDR3nt: TGTGCCAGCAGCCAAGATCCCAGCGGGGGTGGGAACACCGGGGAGCTGTTTTTT
abundance: once
j_gene: TRBJ2-2
d_gene: TRBD2
v_gene: TRBV4-2

CDR3aa: CASSLEGQSANSGNTIYF
CDR3nt: TGTGCCAGCAGCTTAGAGGGACAGAGCGCTAACTCTGGAAACACCATATATTTT
abundance: -
j_gene: TRBJ1-3
d_gene: TRBD1
v_gene: TRBV11-3

CDR3aa: CASSLAGVGEDGYTF
CDR3nt: TGTGCCAGCAGCTTGGCAGGGGTAGGTGAGGATGGCTACACCTTC
abundance: few
j_gene: TRBJ1-2
d_gene: -
v_gene: TRBV5-6

CDR3aa: CAWSVDDSSYEQYF
CDR3nt: TGTGCCTGGAGTGTAGATGACAGCTCCTACGAGCAGTACTTC
abundance: -
j_gene: TRBJ2-7
d_gene: -
v_gene: TRBV30

CDR3aa: CASRPTLAGGLTGELFF
CDR3nt: TGCGCCAGCAGACCGACACTAGCGGGGGGGCTCACCGGGGAGCTGTTTTTT
abundance: -
j_gene: TRBJ2-2
d_gene: TRBD2
v_gene: TRBV5-1

CDR3aa: CASSTHRDTEAFF
CDR3nt: TGTGCCAGCTCGACCCACAGGGACACTGAAGCTTTCTTT
abundance: -
j_gene: TRBJ1-1
d_gene: -
v_gene: TRBV18